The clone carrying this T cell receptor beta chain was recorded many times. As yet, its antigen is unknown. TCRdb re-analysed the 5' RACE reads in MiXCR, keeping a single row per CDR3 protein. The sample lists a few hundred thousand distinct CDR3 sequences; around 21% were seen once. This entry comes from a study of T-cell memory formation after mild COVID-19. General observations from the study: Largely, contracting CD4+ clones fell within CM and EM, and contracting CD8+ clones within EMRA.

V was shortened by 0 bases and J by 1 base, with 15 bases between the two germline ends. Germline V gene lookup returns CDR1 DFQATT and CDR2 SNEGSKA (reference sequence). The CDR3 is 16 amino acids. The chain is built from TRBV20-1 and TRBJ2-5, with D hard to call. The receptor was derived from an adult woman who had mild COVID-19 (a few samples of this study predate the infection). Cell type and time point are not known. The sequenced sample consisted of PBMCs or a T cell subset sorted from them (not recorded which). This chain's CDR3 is CSARDPLRASQETQYF. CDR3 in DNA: TGCAGTGCTAGAGATCCTTTAAGGGCCAGCCAAGAGACCCAGTACTTC.